This paragraph covers one TCR beta chain sequence. The study amplified TCR beta CDR3 regions using RNA transcripts. Second-round multiplex PCR came after first-round RT-PCR with HTBI primers. TCRdb reprocessed the multiplex PCR reads with MiXCR, giving one entry per CDR3 protein. The sample has over 500,000 distinct CDR3 sequences; 22% are singletons. This sample is part of a study of Graves' ophthalmopathy and Graves' hyperthyroidism. V lost 0 bases and J lost 4, with 9 bases in between. CDR1 GTSNPN and CDR2 SVGIG come from the germline V gene (reference sequence). The CDR3 spans 13 residues. Recruitment covered hyperthyroidism patients aged 18 to 65 whose new diagnosis was of under 2 months' duration. Excluded: other autoimmune disease, uncontrolled infection, pregnancy or lactation.

The source of this sequence is a woman aged 18-29 years with stable Graves' hyperthyroidism. Some clones in this sample may be carry-over from other donors' samples. This chain uses TRBV30 with TRBJ2-5; D is ambiguous. Sequenced material: peripheral blood. CDR3 loop: CAWSVHMGETQYF. In DNA form, the CDR3 reads TGTGCCTGGAGTGTACACATGGGAGAGACCCAGTACTTC.